These 15 T cell receptor beta chains came from one sample sequenced in a study of blood T cell repertoires in COVID-19. Assay: immunoSEQ multiplex PCR; the TCRdb copy retains only in-frame clones and omits some. The sample gives a few hundred thousand clones, approximately 83% of which show up once; around 4.5% is in the top ten. Source material: PBMCs or T cells enriched from blood (not recorded which). Receptors were obtained from a woman between 25 and 40 years old who had recovered from COVID-19.

The CDR3 sequence is CASGAGVEGTGELFF. The DNA for the CDR3 is TGTGCCAGCGGAGCGGGAGTTGAGGGCACCGGGGAGCTGTTTTTT. This chain connects TRBV6-4 to TRBJ2-2; 8 bases are a match to TRBD2. CDR3 length equals 15 residues. Germline-derived CDR1 and CDR2 are MRHNA and SNTAGT. J was trimmed by 4 bases and V by 8 bases; bases with no gene match: 9.

The V and J genes are TRBV27 and TRBJ1-3; possibly TRBD1 for D (5 bases). V was clipped by 5 bases and J by 8 bases, with 16 bases between them. CDR3 length equals 14 residues. Germline-derived CDR1 and CDR2 are MNHEY and SMNVEV (reference sequence). The CDR3, as DNA: TGTGCCAGCAGTCCTGACAGTTTCTCGGACACCATATATTTT. Protein: CASSPDSFSDTIYF.

The chain employs TRBV11-3 and TRBJ2-1; 9 bases match TRBD1. From germline, CDR1 is SGHNT and CDR2 YENEEA. With 1 base clipped from V and 9 bases from J, the junction kept 4 bases outside the gene matches. The CDR3 has 14 amino acids. In DNA, the CDR3 is TGTGCCAGCAGCTTAGTGGACAGGGGTAGTGAGCAGTTCTTC. Its protein is CASSLVDRGSEQFF.

This chain joins TRBV3-1 (or the pseudogene TRBV3-2) and TRBJ2-3, with 7 bases lining up with TRBD2. This CDR3 has 16 residues. V was pared by 3 bases and J by 7 bases, with 13 bases of the junction left unmatched. CDR1 and CDR2 from the germline V gene are LGHDT and YNNKEL (reference sequence). The CDR3 sequence is CASSQSNLGTKYTQYF. Written as DNA, the CDR3 is TGTGCCAGCAGCCAGTCTAACCTAGGGACTAAATATACGCAGTATTTT.

As for this clone: Other DNA sequences in the same sample also yield this CDR3. This chain joins TRBV5-1 and TRBJ1-6; D uncertain. Germline V gene sequence: CDR1 SGHRS, CDR2 YFSETQ. Trimming shortened V by 0 bases and J by 0 bases, and 7 bases separated the two germline ends. This CDR3 region has 16 residues. CDR3 DNA: TGCGCCAGCAGCTTGGTAGGAGGCTCCTATAATTCACCCCTCCACTTT. The encoded protein is CASSLVGGSYNSPLHF.

J is TRBJ1-1 and V is TRBV3-1 (or the pseudogene TRBV3-2); the D is unclear. The germline gives CDR1 LGHDT, CDR2 YNNKEL (reference sequence). There are 14 residues in the CDR3. The V end was cut by 4 bases, the J end by 2 bases, with 11 bases between. This chain's CDR3 is CASSREGSNTEAFF. The CDR3 nucleotides are TGTGCCAGCAGCCGGGAGGGATCAAACACTGAAGCTTTCTTT.

The rearrangement links TRBV28 to TRBJ2-5; TRBD1 might be the D (6 bases). The CDR3 runs 14 residues. Germline CDR1 reads MDHEN; CDR2 reads SYDVKM. V lost 6 bases and J lost 0, with 11 bases in between. The CDR3 loop is CASRGAGYQETQYF. Written as DNA, the CDR3 is TGTGCCAGCAGGGGGGCAGGGTACCAAGAGACCCAGTACTTC. The whole variable domain, remainder taken from reference TRBV28 and TRBJ2-5, is DVKVTQSSRYLVKRTGEKVFLECVQDMDHENMFWYRQDPGLGLRLIYFSYDVKMKEKGDIPEGYSVSREKKERFSLILESASTNQTSMYLCASRGAGYQETQYFGPGTRLLVL.

About this clone itself: The same CDR3 also results from other DNA sequences found in this sample. The chain employs TRBV5-1 and TRBJ2-7; D gene ambiguous. V was pared by 3 bases and J by 2 bases, with 3 bases between. Germline-derived CDR1 and CDR2 are SGHRS and YFSETQ. CDR3 length equals 11 residues. CDR3 bases: TGCGCCAGCAGCTCCACCTACGAGCAGTACTTC. Translation gives CASSSTYEQYF.

V gene TRBV7-9 combines with J gene TRBJ2-7; D is ambiguous. The V gene's germline CDR1 is SEHNR and CDR2 FQNEAQ (reference sequence). V was clipped by 4 bases and J by 2 bases, with 9 bases between them. The CDR3 has 13 residues. The CDR3 loop reads CASSSSGAYEQYF. The DNA for the CDR3 is TGTGCCAGCAGCTCGTCCGGAGCCTACGAGCAGTACTTC.

This clone was seen once. In nucleotides, the CDR3 is TGTGCCAGCTCACCGGGACAGGGTAGCATTCAGTACTTC. It translates to CASSPGQGSIQYF. The V gene is TRBV18, the J gene TRBJ2-4; 9 bases map to TRBD1. CDR1 and CDR2 (germline): KGHSH, LQKENI. V was pared by 3 bases and J by 9 bases, with 3 bases of the junction left unmatched. The CDR3 is made up of 13 amino acids.

V usage is TRBV5-8 and J usage is TRBJ1-4; D unresolved. Germline CDR1 is SGHTS and CDR2 is YDEGEE. V gave up 4 bases and J gave up 16 bases, with 11 bases separating them. This CDR3 is built from 10 residues. CDR3 bases: TGTGCCAGCAGCCTAACTTTACCGTTTTTT. Its translation: CASSLTLPFF.

This chain joins TRBV27 and TRBJ1-4, with 7 positions matching TRBD1. V gave up 4 bases and J gave up 4 bases; unmatched junction bases: 3. This CDR3 is built from 14 residues. Germline CDR1 and CDR2: MNHEY and SMNVEV (reference sequence). The CDR3 region is CASSSQGINEKLFF. The CDR3 DNA reads TGTGCCAGCAGTTCACAGGGGATTAATGAAAAACTGTTTTTT.

CDR3 loop: CASRREQGSVTEAFF. CDR3 DNA: TGTGCCAGCAGGCGCGAACAGGGATCGGTCACTGAAGCTTTCTTT. This chain connects TRBV28 to TRBJ1-1; maybe TRBD1 (6 bases). This CDR3 is built from 15 residues. V gave up 6 bases and J gave up 4 bases, with 18 bases separating them. Germline CDR1 is MDHEN and CDR2 is SYDVKM.

The chain links TRBV3-1 (or the pseudogene TRBV3-2) to TRBJ2-3, with 14 bases fitting TRBD2. The CDR3 is 18 amino acids. Trimming removed 9 bases from V and 6 bases from J; junction bases left unmatched: 17. CDR1 LGHDT and CDR2 YNNKEL come from the germline V gene (reference sequence). In nucleotides, the CDR3 is TGTGCCAGATGGACAGGGACTAGCGGGAGACTGGGCAGGGATACGCAGTATTTT. Protein sequence: CARWTGTSGRLGRDTQYF.

The chain employs TRBV5-5 and TRBJ2-7; 7 bases match TRBD1. Germline CDR1 reads SGHKS; CDR2 reads YYEKEE (reference sequence). With V trimmed by 4 bases and J by 4 bases, 5 bases remained unmatched. This CDR3 region has 13 residues. The CDR3 loop is CASSPGTAYEQYF. The DNA for the CDR3 is TGTGCCAGCAGCCCCGGGACAGCGTACGAGCAGTACTTC.